The present entry profiles one T cell receptor (beta chain) with its context. The sample comes from a study of shared clonotypes between healthy human individuals. Sequencing was performed with immunoSEQ multiplex PCR; in TCRdb, only in-frame clones are kept and a portion is missing. The sample carries some 600,000 clones, 90% to 97% recorded once. The CDR3 consists of 16 residues. Unmatched junction bases numbered 9, after V lost 4 bases and J lost 3 bases. In germline, CDR1 is LNHNV, CDR2 YYDKDF (reference sequence). Naive CD8 cells were CD45RO-negative, positively selected for CCR7, excluding terminally differentiated effector memory CD45RA+ cells.

This sequence originates from a woman aged 30 to 39 in good health. Input material: naive CD8+ T cells sorted from blood. J is TRBJ1-5 and V is TRBV15; 7 nucleotides align to TRBD1. CDR3 region: CATSIGQGGYNQPQHF. The CDR3 bases are TGTGCCACCAGCATCGGGCAGGGGGGTTACAATCAGCCCCAGCATTTT.